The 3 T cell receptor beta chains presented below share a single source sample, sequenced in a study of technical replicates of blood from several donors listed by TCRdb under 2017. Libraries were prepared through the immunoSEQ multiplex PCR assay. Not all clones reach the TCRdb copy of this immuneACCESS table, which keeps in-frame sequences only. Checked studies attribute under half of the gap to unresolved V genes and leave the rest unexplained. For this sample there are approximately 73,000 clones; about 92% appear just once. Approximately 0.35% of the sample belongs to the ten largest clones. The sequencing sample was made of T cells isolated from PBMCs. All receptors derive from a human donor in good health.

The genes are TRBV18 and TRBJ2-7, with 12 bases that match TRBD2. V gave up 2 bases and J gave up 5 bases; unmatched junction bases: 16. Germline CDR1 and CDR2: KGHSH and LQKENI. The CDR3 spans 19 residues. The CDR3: CASSPEGPRASGRADEQYF. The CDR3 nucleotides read TGTGCCAGCTCACCAGAAGGCCCTCGGGCTAGCGGGAGGGCCGACGAGCAGTACTTC.

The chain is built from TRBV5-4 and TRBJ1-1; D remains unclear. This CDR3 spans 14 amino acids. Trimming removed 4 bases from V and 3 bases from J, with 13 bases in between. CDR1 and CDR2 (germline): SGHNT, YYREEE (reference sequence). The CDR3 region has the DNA TGTGCCAGCAGCATGGCCGGGATCCACACTGAAGCTTTCTTT. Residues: CASSMAGIHTEAFF.

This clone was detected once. The DNA for the CDR3 is TGTGCCAGCAGCGTAGCAAGCGGGGACTTCTACGAGCAGTACTTC. Its translation: CASSVASGDFYEQYF. V is TRBV9 and J is TRBJ2-7; 7 nucleotides line up with TRBD2. The length of the CDR3 is 15 residues. CDR1 SGDLS and CDR2 YYNGEE come from the germline V gene. J was trimmed by 3 bases and V by 0 bases; bases with no gene match: 6.